A single sample gave rise to the 25 T cell receptor beta chains below, sequenced in a study of cytomegalovirus exposure and HLA in healthy donors. PCR involved 60 Vbeta and 13 Jbeta primers. The assay was immunoSEQ multiplex PCR, and TCRdb's table has in-frame clones only and misses some. Here the sample spans tens of thousands of clones, over 70% being singletons. What was sequenced was PBMCs. Receptors were obtained from a male donor in good health and CMV-seropositive.

The CDR3 DNA reads as TGTGCCAGCAGCTCACAGGGGGCTGTCTACGAGCAGTACTTC. Translating gives CASSSQGAVYEQYF. J is TRBJ2-7 and V is TRBV7-2, with 9 nucleotides matching TRBD1. With V trimmed by 4 bases and J by 3 bases, 4 bases remained unmatched. Germline CDR1 and CDR2: SGHTA and FQGNSA. The CDR3 runs 14 residues.

The genes are TRBV9 and TRBJ2-1, with 8 nucleotides matching TRBD2. Germline assignment: CDR1 SGDLS and CDR2 YYNGEE. The CDR3 runs 15 residues. J lost 4 bases, V lost 0 bases, and 3 bases had no gene match. The CDR3: CASSVGTSRYNEQFF. The CDR3 region has the DNA TGTGCCAGCAGCGTAGGGACTAGCCGGTACAATGAGCAGTTCTTC.

The chain joins TRBV4-2 to TRBJ1-2, with TRBD1 matching 7 bases. The trim removed 1 base at V and 2 bases at J, leaving 7 bases unmatched. Per the germline V gene, CDR1 is LGHNA and CDR2 is YNFKEQ. This CDR3 has 16 residues. CDR3 sequence: CASSQVADRANYGYTF. The CDR3 coding sequence is TGTGCCAGCAGCCAAGTAGCCGACAGGGCGAACTATGGCTACACCTTC.

The V and J genes are TRBV7-9 and TRBJ2-3; tentatively, D is TRBD2 (5 bases). The germline CDR1 and CDR2 sequences are SEHNR and FQNEAQ (reference sequence). V lost 3 bases, J lost 7 bases, and 14 bases lay in between. The CDR3 covers 14 residues. The CDR3 sequence is CASSFSAYGNTQYF. The CDR3 DNA follows: TGTGCCAGCAGCTTTTCAGCCTACGGGAATACGCAGTATTTT.

The chain combines TRBV7-2 with TRBJ2-7; 9 nucleotides line up with TRBD1. Germline assignment: CDR1 SGHTA and CDR2 FQGNSA. The CDR3 consists of 15 residues. Trimming cost V 6 bases and J 4 bases; bases outside gene matches: 10. CDR3 in DNA: TGTGCCAGCAGTTACCCCGGGACAGGGATTTACGAGCAGTACTTC. This codes for CASSYPGTGIYEQYF.

The chain uses TRBV7-6 and TRBJ2-6, with D perhaps matching TRBD1 (5 bases). From germline, CDR1 is SGHVS and CDR2 FNYEAQ. V lost 3 bases to trimming and J lost 4 bases, with 19 bases between them. The CDR3 extends over 18 amino acids. The CDR3 region is CASSLTQGMSGGANVLTF. The CDR3 DNA follows: TGTGCCAGCAGCTTGACTCAGGGAATGTCAGGGGGGGCCAACGTCCTGACTTTC.

The genes are TRBV4-2 and TRBJ2-7; 8 bases are a match to TRBD1. V shed 1 base and J 7 bases; nucleotides not matched to a gene: 9. CDR1 LGHNA and CDR2 YNFKEQ come from the germline V gene. The CDR3 sequence is 15 residues long. The CDR3 here is CASSQVGQGAGEQYF. In nucleotides, the CDR3 is TGTGCCAGCAGCCAAGTAGGGCAGGGGGCTGGGGAGCAGTACTTC.

V and J are TRBV19 and TRBJ1-2; D possibly corresponds to TRBD1 (6 bases). This CDR3 region has 14 residues. V was cut by 5 bases and J by 4 bases, with 14 bases left in between. The germline V gene encodes CDR1 LNHDA and CDR2 SQIVND (reference sequence). In nucleotides, the CDR3 is TGTGCCAGTAGTGAGAGACAGGCTCCCTATGGCTACACCTTC. Translation gives CASSERQAPYGYTF.

The chain employs TRBV4-2 and TRBJ2-3; 7 nucleotides match TRBD2. The CDR3 totals 17 residues. Looked up from germline, CDR1 is LGHNA and CDR2 is YNFKEQ. With 2 bases clipped from V and 5 bases from J, the junction kept 13 bases outside the gene matches. The CDR3, as DNA: TGTGCCAGCAGCCAAACTGTGGGAGGGGACGGTCGAGATACGCAGTATTTT. Its protein product is CASSQTVGGDGRDTQYF.

The chain joins TRBV1 to TRBJ2-7; the table's D call, TRBD2, was not checked against the DNA. TRBV1 is classified as a pseudogene. The CDR3 consists of 14 residues. CDR3 loop: CTSTLLAGGGEQYF. In DNA form, the CDR3 reads TGCACCAGCACCCTACTAGCGGGAGGTGGCGAGCAGTACTTC.

In this sample, this clone turned up a few times. The rearrangement joins TRBV6-5 to TRBJ1-1; the match to TRBD1 covers 7 bases. Germline trimming cut 5 bases from V and 7 bases from J; bases unmatched to any gene: 10. The CDR3 runs 14 residues. Germline values: CDR1 MNHEY, CDR2 SVGAGI. The CDR3 is CASSQLTGADEAFF. CDR3 nucleotides: TGTGCCAGCAGTCAGCTAACAGGGGCTGATGAAGCTTTCTTT.

V gene TRBV18 combines with J gene TRBJ2-6, with D tentatively TRBD2 (5 bases). The V gene's germline CDR1 is KGHSH and CDR2 LQKENI. The CDR3 is 16 amino acids. V lost 2 bases and J lost 2, with 10 bases in between. CDR3 sequence reads: CASSPNTRAGANVLTF. The CDR3 DNA reads as TGTGCCAGCTCACCAAACACTAGAGCTGGGGCCAACGTCCTGACTTTC.

The rearrangement joins TRBV28 to TRBJ1-5, with D perhaps matching TRBD1 (6 bases). The CDR3 is 16 amino acids. Trimming removed 3 bases from V and 0 bases from J, with 12 bases in between. Looked up from germline, CDR1 is MDHEN and CDR2 is SYDVKM. The CDR3: CASSLTGLYSNQPQHF. CDR3 DNA: TGTGCCAGCAGTTTGACAGGTCTTTATAGCAATCAGCCCCAGCATTTT.

This clone was seen more than once but under ten times. The V and J genes are TRBV2 and TRBJ1-1; TRBD1 is a possible D gene (5 bases). The V and J ends lost 10 bases and 6 bases respectively, with 15 bases between them. The germline CDR1 and CDR2 sequences are SNHLY and FYNNEI. The CDR3 has 12 residues. CDR3 amino acids: CATRPGGAEAFF. In DNA, the CDR3 is TGTGCCACCAGACCGGGGGGAGCTGAAGCTTTCTTT.

The rearrangement joins TRBV14 to TRBJ2-5, with 7 bases lining up with TRBD1. The CDR3 is 17 amino acids. Germline loops: CDR1 SGHDN, CDR2 FVKESK. Losses at the gene ends were 4 bases for V and 7 bases for J; bases not matched to a gene: 18. The CDR3 DNA reads as TGTGCCAGCAGCCTAAATCCGAGGGGGCCCGGTGGGGGGACCCAGTACTTC. As protein: CASSLNPRGPGGGTQYF.

The CDR3 bases are TGTGCCAGCAGTGCAGACAGGGGGACGCAAGAGACCCAGTACTTC. This translates into CASSADRGTQETQYF. J is TRBJ2-5 and V is TRBV2, with 9 bases fitting TRBD1. The CDR3 runs 15 residues. V lost 4 bases to trimming and J lost 2 bases; unmatched junction nucleotides: 5. Germline CDR1 and CDR2: SNHLY and FYNNEI. Drawing the rest from reference TRBV2 and TRBJ2-5, the complete variable domain is EPEVTQTPSHQVTQMGQEVILRCVPISNHLYFYWYRQILGQKVEFLVSFYNNEISEKSEIFDDQFSVERPDGSNFTLKIRSTKLEDSAMYFCASSADRGTQETQYFGPGTRLLVL.

The J gene is TRBJ1-1, the V gene TRBV5-1, with D perhaps TRBD1 (5 bases). V was trimmed by 5 bases and J by 0 bases, leaving 14 bases between them. CDR1 and CDR2 from the germline V gene are SGHRS and YFSETQ. CDR3 length equals 15 residues. CDR3 region: CASSYGGSVNTEAFF. CDR3 DNA: TGCGCCAGCAGTTACGGGGGTTCGGTGAACACTGAAGCTTTCTTT.

The V gene is TRBV11-2, the J gene TRBJ2-7, with TRBD2 as a possible D gene (6 bases). Trimming removed 0 bases at V and 2 bases at J, with 17 bases between. Germline-derived CDR1 and CDR2 are SGHAT and FQNNGV. This CDR3 spans 17 amino acids. The CDR3 reads CASSLDRGLQATYEQYF. The CDR3 nucleotides read TGTGCCAGCAGCTTAGATCGGGGGTTACAGGCTACCTACGAGCAGTACTTC.

The rearrangement joins TRBV4-1 to TRBJ1-2; D might be TRBD1 (5 bases). Trimming shortened V by 1 base and J by 3 bases, and 9 bases separated the two germline ends. The CDR3 consists of 14 residues. The germline CDR1 and CDR2 sequences are MGHRA and YSYEKL. CDR3 in amino acids: CASSQAVGDYGYTF. The DNA of the CDR3 is TGCGCCAGCAGCCAAGCAGTAGGGGACTATGGCTACACCTTC.

CDR3 in amino acids: CASSWTSGGAGTGELFF. The CDR3 bases are TGTGCCAGCAGCTGGACTAGCGGGGGGGCGGGGACCGGGGAGCTGTTTTTT. J is TRBJ2-2 and V is TRBV11-2; 15 nucleotides match TRBD2. Germline V gene lookup returns CDR1 SGHAT and CDR2 FQNNGV. Germline trimming cut 4 bases from V and 5 bases from J; bases unmatched to any gene: 5. This CDR3 region has 17 residues.

The chain recombines TRBV7-6 with TRBJ1-1, with D hard to call. In germline, CDR1 is SGHVS, CDR2 FNYEAQ. This CDR3 spans 13 amino acids. V was clipped by 4 bases and J by 0 bases, with 6 bases between them. The CDR3 sequence: CASSSYMNTEAFF. The CDR3 nucleotides read TGTGCCAGCAGCTCCTATATGAACACTGAAGCTTTCTTT. The whole variable domain, filled in from reference TRBV7-6 and TRBJ1-1, reads GAGVSQSPRYKVTKRGQDVALRCDPISGHVSLYWYRQALGQGPEFLTYFNYEAQQDKSGLPNDRFSAERPEGSISTLTIQRTEQRDSAMYRCASSSYMNTEAFFGQGTRLTVV.

This clone was seen only once. This rearrangement joins TRBV4-2 to TRBJ1-4, with 8 bases aligning to TRBD1. Losses at the gene ends were 1 base for V and 1 base for J; bases not matched to a gene: 8. The CDR3 extends over 18 amino acids. Germline assignment: CDR1 LGHNA and CDR2 YNFKEQ. This chain's CDR3 is CASSQGAGGDRTNEKLFF. In DNA form, the CDR3 reads TGTGCCAGCAGCCAAGGCGCAGGGGGCGATAGAACTAATGAAAAACTGTTTTTT.

V and J are TRBV5-1 and TRBJ2-7; D unclear. Trimming stripped 6 bases from V and 5 bases from J, with 15 bases between. Germline values: CDR1 SGHRS, CDR2 YFSETQ. This CDR3 has 13 residues. CDR3 sequence reads: CASTPGQAHEQYF. In nucleotides, the CDR3 is TGCGCCAGCACCCCTGGGCAGGCCCACGAGCAGTACTTC.

This clone was observed a handful of times. The chain combines TRBV6-5 with TRBJ1-1; D remains unclear. Germline CDR1 and CDR2: MNHEY and SVGAGI. The V and J ends lost 0 bases and 3 bases respectively, with 5 bases between them. The CDR3 is made up of 13 amino acids. CDR3 loop: CASSYSRYTEAFF. The CDR3 DNA is TGTGCCAGCAGTTACTCGCGATACACTGAAGCTTTCTTT.

This clone showed up just a few times. The chain recombines TRBV6-1 with TRBJ2-2; possible D gene TRBD1, 5 bases. With 7 bases removed from V and 13 bases from J, the gap between germline ends came to 10 bases. There are 10 residues in the CDR3. Germline V gives CDR1 MNHNS, CDR2 SASEGT. The CDR3 sequence: CASTSGWLFF. Written as DNA, the CDR3 is TGTGCCAGCACCTCAGGGTGGCTGTTTTTT.